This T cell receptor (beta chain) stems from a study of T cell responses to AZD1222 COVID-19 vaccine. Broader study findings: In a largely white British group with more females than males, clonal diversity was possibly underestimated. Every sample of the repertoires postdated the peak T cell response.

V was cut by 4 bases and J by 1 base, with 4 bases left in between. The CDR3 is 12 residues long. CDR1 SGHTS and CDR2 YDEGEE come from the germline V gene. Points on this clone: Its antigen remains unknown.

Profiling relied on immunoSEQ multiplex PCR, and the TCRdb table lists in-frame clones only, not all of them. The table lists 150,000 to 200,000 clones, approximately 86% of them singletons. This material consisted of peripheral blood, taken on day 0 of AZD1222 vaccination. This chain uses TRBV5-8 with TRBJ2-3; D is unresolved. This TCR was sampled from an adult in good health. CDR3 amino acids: CASSRRTDTQYF. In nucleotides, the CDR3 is TGTGCCAGCAGCCGTCGCACAGATACGCAGTATTTT.